This passage covers 22 T cell receptor beta chains from one sample sequenced in a study of shared clonotypes between healthy human individuals. TCRdb keeps only in-frame clones here, not all; method: immunoSEQ multiplex PCR. The sample lists about 1.5 million clones, 98% occurring once. What was sequenced was naive CD4+ T cells sorted from blood. Subset denoted: CD45RA+ positively selected. These receptors all come from a man aged 25 to 45 in good health.

The chain joins TRBV5-1 to TRBJ1-4; no clear D gene. Germline V gene sequence: CDR1 SGHRS, CDR2 YFSETQ. V lost 3 bases and J 5 bases, leaving 8 bases between the germline ends. CDR3 length equals 13 residues. The CDR3 sequence is CASSSHLNEKLFF. In nucleotides, the CDR3 is TGCGCCAGCAGCTCTCACCTGAATGAAAAACTGTTTTTT.

This chain joins TRBV11-2 and TRBJ2-1; 7 bases align to TRBD2. CDR3 length equals 14 residues. The ends lost 8 bases at V and 5 bases at J; junction bases unmatched: 9. Germline CDR1 SGHAT, CDR2 FQNNGV. The CDR3 DNA is TGTGCCAGCGACCCAGGACTAGTAAACAATGAGCAGTTCTTC. Residues: CASDPGLVNNEQFF.

This clone showed up just once. The J gene is TRBJ1-4, the V gene TRBV6-6, with D possibly being TRBD1 (6 bases). The CDR3 is 16 amino acids. CDR1 and CDR2 (germline): MNHNY, SVGAGI (reference sequence). V lost 4 bases, J lost 7 bases, and 19 bases lay in between. The CDR3 here is CASSFRVEGVAEKLFF. The DNA for the CDR3 is TGTGCCAGCAGTTTCCGGGTGGAGGGGGTAGCTGAAAAACTGTTTTTT.

The chain combines TRBV28 with TRBJ1-4; 10 positions agree with TRBD1. Trimming took 3 bases from V and 8 from J; bases not matched to a gene: 6. Germline assignment: CDR1 MDHEN and CDR2 SYDVKM. CDR3 length equals 15 residues. The CDR3 protein is CASSFRGTGEEKLFF. Written as DNA, the CDR3 is TGTGCCAGCAGTTTTAGGGGGACAGGGGAAGAAAAACTGTTTTTT.

The chain combines TRBV28 with TRBJ2-5; no reliable D call. The CDR3 is 17 residues long. Germline assignment: CDR1 MDHEN and CDR2 SYDVKM. The V end was cut by 3 bases, the J end by 6 bases, with 23 bases between. Here the CDR3 reads CASSLADIGIMRKTQYF. The CDR3 coding sequence is TGTGCCAGCAGTTTGGCGGATATAGGGATAATGAGAAAGACCCAGTACTTC.

The chain links TRBV7-6 to TRBJ2-1, with TRBD2 as a possible D gene (5 bases). Trimming left V 5 bases short and J 6 bases short, with 11 bases between. Germline CDR1 SGHVS, CDR2 FNYEAQ. There are 13 residues in the CDR3. The CDR3, as DNA: TGTGCCAGCAGCCGCGGAGGTTCCAATGAGCAGTTCTTC. Encoded protein: CASSRGGSNEQFF.

Notes on this clone: Other nucleotide sequences from this sample produce the same CDR3. The chain is built from TRBV5-1 and TRBJ2-7, with no clear D. Germline V gene sequence: CDR1 SGHRS, CDR2 YFSETQ. Trimming removed 7 bases at V and 4 bases at J, with 9 bases between. There are 11 residues in the CDR3. DNA of the CDR3: TGCGCCAGCTCGACTCCGTACGAGCAGTACTTC. It specifies CASSTPYEQYF.

V usage is TRBV7-3 and J usage is TRBJ2-3, with D hard to call. V lost 1 base and J lost 2, with 4 bases in between. This CDR3 region has 13 residues. Per the germline V gene, CDR1 is SGHTA and CDR2 is FQGTGA. The CDR3 DNA reads TGTGCCAGCAGCTTAATCTTCACAGATACGCAGTATTTT. It codes for CASSLIFTDTQYF.

CDR3 nucleotides: TGTGCCAGCAGTCCGGGACAGCTGCGGGGTTACGAGCAGTACTTC. Protein: CASSPGQLRGYEQYF. The chain couples TRBV6-1 to TRBJ2-7; possibly TRBD1 for D (7 bases). V was clipped by 5 bases and J by 4 bases, with 18 bases between them. There are 15 residues in the CDR3. CDR1 and CDR2 from the germline V gene are MNHNS and SASEGT.

The V gene is TRBV11-3, the J gene TRBJ1-2; unclear D gene. V was trimmed by 3 bases and J by 1 base, leaving 6 bases between them. Germline CDR1 and CDR2: SGHNT and YENEEA. The CDR3 loop spans 13 amino acids. The CDR3 sequence: CASSFLVNYGYTF. The CDR3, as DNA: TGTGCCAGCAGCTTTCTGGTTAACTATGGCTACACCTTC. The whole variable domain, remainder taken from reference TRBV11-3 and TRBJ1-2, is EAGVVQSPRYKIIEKKQPVAFWCNPISGHNTLYWYLQNLGQGPELLIRYENEEAVDDSQLPKDRFSAERLKGVDSTLKIQPAELGDSAVYLCASSFLVNYGYTFGSGTRLTVV.

The CDR3 loop reads CASRKGQGSAEAFF. The DNA of the CDR3 is TGTGCCAGCAGGAAGGGACAGGGGTCGGCTGAAGCTTTCTTT. The chain employs TRBV2 and TRBJ1-1, with 10 bases fitting TRBD1. CDR3 size: 14 residues. Trimming at V came to 6 bases and at J to 6 bases, leaving 7 bases not matched to a gene. CDR1 and CDR2 from the germline V gene are SNHLY and FYNNEI.

The rearrangement links TRBV29-1 to TRBJ2-7; 7 nucleotides line up with TRBD1. V gave up 4 bases and J gave up 2 bases; unmatched junction bases: 8. Per the germline V gene, CDR1 is SQVTM and CDR2 is ANQGSEA. The CDR3 is made up of 14 amino acids. The CDR3 is CSVAQRDRTYEQYF. The CDR3 DNA reads TGCAGCGTTGCTCAAAGGGACAGAACCTACGAGCAGTACTTC.

The chain uses TRBV5-4 and TRBJ1-2, with D uncertain. This CDR3 comprises 14 residues. The germline V gene encodes CDR1 SGHNT and CDR2 YYREEE (reference sequence). Between the trimmed V and J ends, which lost 0 bases and 8 bases, there was a span of 14 bases. CDR3 sequence (DNA): TGTGCCAGCAGCTTGGCCGGCGGGAGTCGCGGCTACACCTTC. Amino acids: CASSLAGGSRGYTF.

This clone was counted only a few times. The rearrangement uses TRBV29-1 and TRBJ2-2; D unresolved. Germline V gives CDR1 SQVTM, CDR2 ANQGSEA. Trimming left V 3 bases short and J 3 bases short, with 8 bases between. This CDR3 has 13 amino acids. The CDR3 is CSVDAGYTGELFF. In DNA form, the CDR3 reads TGCAGCGTTGATGCTGGGTACACCGGGGAGCTGTTTTTT.

V and J are TRBV2 and TRBJ2-5; weak D call: TRBD2 (7 bases). Germline assignment: CDR1 SNHLY and CDR2 FYNNEI. Between the trimmed V and J ends, which lost 6 bases and 2 bases, there was a span of 16 bases. The CDR3 extends over 15 amino acids. CDR3 nucleotide sequence: TGTGCCAGCAGCGGACTAGGGGGGCGGCAAGAGACCCAGTACTTC. Encoded protein: CASSGLGGRQETQYF.

The chain employs TRBV2 and TRBJ1-1; D call uncertain. The germline V gene encodes CDR1 SNHLY and CDR2 FYNNEI. The V end lost 4 bases, the J end lost 4 bases, and 19 bases lay between the germline ends. CDR3 length: 16 amino acids. CDR3 bases: TGTGCCAGCAGTGCCGGAGGGCCCCAGTGGTTCACTGAAGCTTTCTTT. It specifies CASSAGGPQWFTEAFF.

The CDR3 coding sequence is TGTGCCAGCAGCTTAGTGCCCGACCTCTCCTACAATGAGCAGTTCTTC. Its translation is CASSLVPDLSYNEQFF. The V call is TRBV11-2, the J call TRBJ2-1; D is unresolved. CDR3 length: 16 residues. Germline V gene sequence: CDR1 SGHAT, CDR2 FQNNGV. V lost 1 base and J lost 0, with 10 bases in between.

The V call is TRBV9, the J call TRBJ2-5, with D hard to call. The germline V gene encodes CDR1 SGDLS and CDR2 YYNGEE. V was pared by 4 bases and J by 0 bases, with 13 bases between. There are 15 residues in the CDR3. This CDR3 reads CASSFRAAYQETQYF. CDR3 DNA sequence: TGTGCCAGCAGCTTTCGGGCCGCGTACCAAGAGACCCAGTACTTC.

The CDR3 nucleotides read TGTGCCAGCAGTTTACTAGGGGGGCCCGGGGAGCTGTTTTTT. Translation: CASSLLGGPGELFF. The genes are TRBV28 and TRBJ2-2, with D perhaps being TRBD1 or TRBD2 (6 bases each). Germline CDR1 and CDR2: MDHEN and SYDVKM. The ends were cut back, 2 bases at V and 6 bases at J, with 10 bases in the middle. The CDR3 consists of 14 residues.

On this clone: Other DNA sequences within the sample encode an identical CDR3. V usage is TRBV5-1 and J usage is TRBJ2-1; no definite D call. The CDR3 covers 15 residues. Germline V CDR1 and CDR2: SGHRS, YFSETQ. V was trimmed by 0 bases and J by 2 bases, leaving 9 bases between them. The CDR3, as DNA: TGCGCCAGCAGCTTGGCGGCAGGCCCCTACAATGAGCAGTTCTTC. It specifies CASSLAAGPYNEQFF.

The CDR3 loop is CSVVFDGSVLGYEQYF. In DNA, the CDR3 is TGCAGCGTTGTTTTTGACGGGAGTGTCTTAGGTTACGAGCAGTACTTC. The chain combines TRBV29-1 with TRBJ2-7; possible D gene TRBD2, 6 bases. The CDR3 length is 16 residues. The V gene's germline CDR1 is SQVTM and CDR2 ANQGSEA. Between the trimmed V and J ends, which lost 4 bases and 4 bases, there was a span of 23 bases.

This chain joins TRBV6-1 and TRBJ1-1; D unresolved. Trimming took off 3 bases at V and 3 bases at J, with 11 bases between the two ends. This CDR3 contains 14 residues. Germline lookup yields CDR1 MNHNS and CDR2 SASEGT. CDR3 region: CASSEARRDTEAFF. DNA of the CDR3: TGTGCCAGCAGTGAGGCTCGGAGGGACACTGAAGCTTTCTTT.